This T cell receptor (beta chain) was sequenced during a study of shared clonotypes between healthy human individuals. Study in general: Used for every donor were three CD4 naive, three CD4 memory, two CD8 naive and one CD8 memory plate.

Points from the study as a whole: Relative to clonotypes present in all four donors, those not shared had lower generation probabilities. Among a few donors, around 5% of naive CD4 clonotypes were found in common.

The CD4+ fraction was divided into a CD45RA+ naive subset and a CD45RA-negative memory subset. A remark on this clone: Its antigen is as yet unknown.

This table comes from immunoSEQ multiplex PCR, and its TCRdb copy is limited to in-frame clones, with some not included. This sample has 2 million to 2.5 million clones; around 95% occur once, and the top ten carry roughly 0.13%. Trimming pared 5 bases from V and 2 bases from J, leaving 7 bases between. CDR1 is ENHRY, CDR2 SYGVKD, per germline. This CDR3 is 12 amino acids long. This receptor was taken from a man aged 18-30 years in good health. The rearrangement uses TRBV10-3 and TRBJ2-7; no clear D gene. The sample taken for sequencing was naive CD4+ T cells sorted from blood. As for subset: CD45RA+ positively selected. CDR3 sequence: CAISQGTYEQYF. The CDR3 bases are TGTGCCATCAGTCAAGGAACCTACGAGCAGTACTTC.